The 32 T cell receptor beta chains presented below share a single source sample, sequenced in a study of shared clonotypes between healthy human individuals. Generated by immunoSEQ multiplex PCR, the TCRdb table keeps only in-frame clones and is missing some. The sample holds roughly 1,000,000 clones, around three quarters seen once. Sequenced material: memory CD4+ T cells from PBMCs. Sample subset: CD45RA-negative fraction. The receptors come from a young man in good health. Some clones in this sample may be carry-over from other donors' samples.

The gene calls are TRBV5-1 and TRBJ2-7; the match to TRBD1 covers 10 bases. The germline CDR1 and CDR2 sequences are SGHRS and YFSETQ. The CDR3 runs to 14 residues. The V gene end was trimmed by 3 bases and the J gene end by 6 bases; junction bases not matched to a gene: 6. The DNA of the CDR3 is TGCGCCAGCAGCTGGGGACAGGGGAGAGGCGAGCAGTACTTC. This encodes CASSWGQGRGEQYF.

The CDR3 bases are TGTGCCAGCAGCTTAGGGGACCCAACACACACAGATACGCAGTATTTT. Translation gives CASSLGDPTHTDTQYF. V is TRBV7-9 and J is TRBJ2-3; D is possibly TRBD1 or TRBD2 (5 bases each). CDR1 and CDR2 from the germline V gene are SEHNR and FQNEAQ (reference sequence). The CDR3 extends over 16 amino acids. V was trimmed by 1 base and J by 2 bases, leaving 13 bases between them.

The rearrangement links TRBV7-2 to TRBJ2-7; the D gene could be TRBD1 or TRBD2 (5 bases each). Germline loops: CDR1 SGHTA, CDR2 FQGNSA. CDR3 length: 14 amino acids. Trimming took 5 bases from V and 0 from J, leaving 11 bases between them. The CDR3: CASSPQGPSYEQYF. CDR3 DNA: TGTGCCAGCAGCCCCCAGGGACCCTCCTACGAGCAGTACTTC.

Turning to this clone: Other DNA sequences of this sample code for an identical CDR3. The rearrangement uses TRBV5-6 and TRBJ1-1; 7 positions match TRBD1. From germline, CDR1 is SGHDT and CDR2 YYEEEE. The CDR3 runs to 13 residues. V lost 1 base and J lost 5; bases outside the gene matches: 2. For the CDR3, the DNA is TGTGCCAGCAGCTTGAGGGGGCGGACTGAAGCTTTCTTT. It yields the protein CASSLRGRTEAFF.

The rearrangement links TRBV5-1 to TRBJ2-7, with D perhaps matching TRBD1 (6 bases). The V gene's germline CDR1 is SGHRS and CDR2 YFSETQ. V lost 4 bases and J lost 2, with 13 bases in between. The CDR3 sequence is 14 residues long. CDR3 loop: CASSNHRDTYEQYF. The CDR3, as DNA: TGCGCCAGCAGCAATCACAGGGATACCTACGAGCAGTACTTC.

The J gene is TRBJ2-2, the V gene TRBV10-3, with a weak D call TRBD1 (5 bases). With 8 bases removed from V and 2 bases from J, the gap between germline ends came to 12 bases. CDR3 size: 14 residues. Per the germline V gene, CDR1 is ENHRY and CDR2 is SYGVKD. The CDR3 protein is CAIRGRENTGELFF. The CDR3 nucleotides read TGTGCCATCCGCGGCAGGGAAAACACCGGGGAGCTGTTTTTT.

J is TRBJ1-2 and V is TRBV28; D not certain. The CDR3 has 15 amino acids. The V end was cut by 2 bases, the J end by 3 bases, with 13 bases between. CDR1 is MDHEN and CDR2 is SYDVKM in the germline V gene. The CDR3 DNA is TGTGCCAGCAGTTTAGAAGATCGGCAGGACTATGGCTACACCTTC. Protein product: CASSLEDRQDYGYTF.

The rearrangement uses TRBV27 and TRBJ2-7, with TRBD2 matching 7 bases. The V segment lost 4 bases and the J segment 1 base; nucleotides outside the gene matches: 4. This CDR3 spans 14 amino acids. In germline, CDR1 is MNHEY, CDR2 SMNVEV (reference sequence). CDR3 nucleotides: TGTGCCAGCAGTTCGGGCGGGAGTTCCTACGAGCAGTACTTC. Translating it yields CASSSGGSSYEQYF.

This rearrangement joins TRBV4-3 to TRBJ2-7; TRBD2 agrees at 7 bases. Looked up from germline, CDR1 is LGHNA and CDR2 is YSLEER. This CDR3 is built from 13 residues. V shed 0 bases, J shed 8 bases, and the junction held 4 bases outside the gene matches. The CDR3, as DNA: TGCGCCAGCAGCCAAGATGGAAGCGGGAAGCAGTACTTC. Amino acid sequence: CASSQDGSGKQYF.

The gene calls are TRBV4-3 and TRBJ2-7; D may be TRBD2 (6 bases). The CDR3 is 14 amino acids. V lost 2 bases and J lost 4, with 12 bases in between. The V gene's germline CDR1 is LGHNA and CDR2 YSLEER. In DNA form, the CDR3 reads TGCGCCAGCAGCCAAAAAATTAGCGGTTACGAGCAGTACTTC. This sequence encodes CASSQKISGYEQYF.

This clone has ten or more counts. This chain joins TRBV19 and TRBJ1-2, with 8 bases aligning to TRBD1. The CDR3 totals 16 residues. Trimming took 4 bases from V and 1 from J; bases not matched to a gene: 8. In germline, CDR1 is LNHDA, CDR2 SQIVND (reference sequence). In nucleotides, the CDR3 is TGTGCCAGTAGTACCGCCGGACAGGGTGGTAACTATGGCTACACCTTC. It encodes CASSTAGQGGNYGYTF.

The chain couples TRBV7-3 to TRBJ2-3; 9 positions match TRBD2. Unmatched junction bases numbered 10, after V lost 5 bases and J lost 1 base. This CDR3 contains 17 residues. Germline assignment: CDR1 SGHTA and CDR2 FQGTGA. Written as DNA, the CDR3 is TGTGCCAGCAGCCAGGGGGTAGCGGGAGTGGGCACAGATACGCAGTATTTT. Protein: CASSQGVAGVGTDTQYF.

The chain uses TRBV7-2 and TRBJ2-7, with D maybe TRBD2 (5 bases). Germline loops: CDR1 SGHTA, CDR2 FQGNSA. This CDR3 comprises 14 residues. The V end was cut by 2 bases, the J end by 7 bases, with 15 bases between. The CDR3 sequence: CASSLSVVGGEQYF. The DNA for the CDR3 is TGTGCCAGCAGCTTATCCGTAGTGGGCGGGGAGCAGTACTTC.

This clone was counted many times. Other DNA sequences within the sample encode an identical CDR3. The rearrangement links TRBV4-2 to TRBJ1-5; D remains ambiguous. Germline CDR1 and CDR2: LGHNA and YNFKEQ. CDR3 length equals 12 residues. The V end lost 0 bases, the J end lost 6 bases, and 3 bases lay between the germline ends. CDR3 sequence reads: CASSQDGQPQHF. DNA for the CDR3: TGTGCCAGCAGCCAAGACGGTCAGCCCCAGCATTTT.

The gene calls are TRBV2 and TRBJ1-2, with D possibly matching TRBD1 (5 bases). Between the trimmed V and J ends, which lost 3 bases and 4 bases, there was a span of 9 bases. Looked up from germline, CDR1 is SNHLY and CDR2 is FYNNEI. The CDR3 contains 13 residues. CDR3 sequence reads: CASSEGVVYGYTF. The CDR3 DNA follows: TGTGCCAGCAGTGAGGGGGTGGTCTATGGCTACACCTTC.

The V call is TRBV18, the J call TRBJ1-1, with 7 positions matching TRBD1. The length of the CDR3 is 14 residues. Germline loops: CDR1 KGHSH, CDR2 LQKENI. V trimming: 6 bases; J trimming: 0 bases; junction bases outside the gene matches: 4. CDR3 in amino acids: CASSRTGMNTEAFF. The CDR3 coding sequence is TGTGCCAGCTCTCGGACAGGAATGAACACTGAAGCTTTCTTT. The full variable domain, in which reference TRBV18 and TRBJ1-1 provide the parts outside the CDR3, is NAGVMQNPRHLVRRRGQEARLRCSPMKGHSHVYWYRQLPEEGLKFMVYLQKENIIDESGMPKERFSAEFPKEGPSILRIQQVVRGDSAAYFCASSRTGMNTEAFFGQGTRLTVV.

The chain employs TRBV28 and TRBJ2-1; 10 positions agree with TRBD1. Germline-derived CDR1 and CDR2 are MDHEN and SYDVKM. The CDR3 has 16 amino acids. With 6 bases clipped from V and 9 bases from J, the junction kept 14 bases outside the gene matches. The CDR3 spells CASSKPGQGNIGEQFF. The CDR3 nucleotides are TGTGCCAGCAGCAAGCCGGGACAGGGGAATATAGGTGAGCAGTTCTTC.

This chain connects TRBV2 to TRBJ1-2; perhaps TRBD1 as D (5 bases). CDR1 is SNHLY, CDR2 FYNNEI, per germline. CDR3 length: 12 amino acids. The V and J ends lost 6 bases and 7 bases respectively, with 12 bases between them. CDR3 nucleotide sequence: TGTGCCAGCAGGGGGGACTGGGGTGGCTACACCTTC. This translates into CASRGDWGGYTF.

The table lists this clone with many counts. The J gene is TRBJ2-7, the V gene TRBV6-6; TRBD1 aligns across 8 bases. With 6 bases clipped from V and 3 bases from J, the junction kept 10 bases outside the gene matches. The CDR3 spans 15 residues. The V gene's germline CDR1 is MNHNY and CDR2 SVGAGI (reference sequence). The CDR3 sequence: CASRVDRALLYEQYF. The CDR3 region has the DNA TGTGCCAGCAGAGTGGACAGGGCCTTACTCTACGAGCAGTACTTC.

About this clone itself: Given a much more abundant clone one base away, this may be a read error. Other nucleotide sequences in the sample specify the same CDR3. This rearrangement joins TRBV5-4 to TRBJ1-1; possible D gene TRBD1, 5 bases. This CDR3 is 14 amino acids long. CDR1 SGHNT and CDR2 YYREEE come from the germline V gene (reference sequence). V lost 0 bases and J 1 base, leaving 7 bases between the germline ends. Here the CDR3 DNA reads TGTGCCAGCAGCTTGGGACAGCCGAACACTGAAGCTTTCTTT. Its protein is CASSLGQPNTEAFF.

The chain has TRBV5-1 and TRBJ1-3, with TRBD1 as a possible D gene (5 bases). Germline CDR1 is SGHRS and CDR2 is YFSETQ. V lost 7 bases to trimming and J lost 4 bases, with 15 bases between them. The CDR3 length is 14 residues. CDR3 bases: TGCGCCAGCCGACCGGGGGACCCCGGAAACACCATATATTTT. This encodes CASRPGDPGNTIYF.

This clone appeared a few times. Other nucleotide sequences from this sample produce the same CDR3. The chain joins TRBV2 to TRBJ2-1, with TRBD1 matching 10 bases. The CDR3 length is 14 residues. The V gene end was trimmed by 4 bases and the J gene end by 4 bases; junction bases not matched to a gene: 1. Germline V gene lookup returns CDR1 SNHLY and CDR2 FYNNEI. CDR3 loop: CASSAGQGYNEQFF. The DNA of the CDR3 is TGTGCCAGCAGTGCGGGACAGGGGTACAATGAGCAGTTCTTC.

V gene TRBV7-9 combines with J gene TRBJ2-2; TRBD1 matches 9 bases. Per the germline V gene, CDR1 is SEHNR and CDR2 is FQNEAQ (reference sequence). J lost 4 bases, V lost 7 bases, and 13 bases had no gene match. CDR3 length: 17 residues. DNA of the CDR3: TGTGCCAGCACACAAAAGGGGGGACAGGGAAGCACCGGGGAGCTGTTTTTT. Protein product: CASTQKGGQGSTGELFF.

The CDR3 DNA is TGTGCCAGCAGCCGAGGGGATGAAAAACTGTTTTTT. Amino acids: CASSRGDEKLFF. The chain employs TRBV7-2 and TRBJ1-4, with D perhaps TRBD1 (5 bases). The CDR3 has 12 amino acids. V gave up 5 bases and J gave up 6 bases, with 7 bases separating them. Germline CDR1 and CDR2: SGHTA and FQGNSA.

The chain is built from TRBV10-3 and TRBJ1-5; 9 bases are shared with TRBD1. CDR1 ENHRY and CDR2 SYGVKD come from the germline V gene. V dropped 5 bases and J dropped 1; count of bases not matched to a gene: 3. This CDR3 has 15 residues. CDR3 bases: TGTGCCATCAGTTCAGGGACAGGGAGCAATCAGCCCCAGCATTTT. Translating it yields CAISSGTGSNQPQHF.

As regards this clone: Other DNA sequences in the sample encode the same CDR3. This chain uses TRBV28 with TRBJ1-5, with unresolved D. Deletions cut 3 bases from V and 4 bases from J, with 4 bases between. This CDR3 is built from 12 residues. Germline V gene lookup returns CDR1 MDHEN and CDR2 SYDVKM. CDR3 amino acids: CASSFGNQPQHF. CDR3 in DNA: TGTGCCAGCAGTTTTGGAAATCAGCCCCAGCATTTT.

For the CDR3, the DNA is TGTGCCAGCAGCTGGACCGGGACTCCCGAGCAGTTCTTC. Translated, it gives CASSWTGTPEQFF. This rearrangement joins TRBV11-2 to TRBJ2-1; D possibly corresponds to TRBD2 (6 bases). The V end lost 4 bases, the J end lost 10 bases, and 14 bases lay between the germline ends. The CDR3 is 13 amino acids. Germline V lookup: CDR1 SGHAT, CDR2 FQNNGV.

The J gene is TRBJ2-3, the V gene TRBV4-1; 8 nucleotides align to TRBD2. The germline V gene has CDR1 MGHRA and CDR2 YSYEKL. V lost 0 bases and J lost 6; bases outside the gene matches: 8. The length of the CDR3 is 16 residues. DNA for the CDR3: TGCGCCAGCAGCCAAGATTTTGGACTAGCCCCTGATACGCAGTATTTT. Translated: CASSQDFGLAPDTQYF.

The CDR3 DNA reads TGCGCCAGCAGCTTGGAGACAGGCATATCTGGGGCCAACGTCCTGACTTTC. It specifies CASSLETGISGANVLTF. The rearrangement uses TRBV5-1 and TRBJ2-6, with TRBD1 as a possible D gene (6 bases). Germline CDR1 and CDR2: SGHRS and YFSETQ. Trimming cost V 0 bases and J 1 base, with 11 bases left between them. This CDR3 is 17 amino acids long.

This clone was counted between two and nine times. A read error may account for a junction end that differs from germline. V usage is TRBV30 and J usage is TRBJ1-1; no clear D gene. The germline V gene encodes CDR1 GTSNPN and CDR2 SVGIG (reference sequence). The CDR3 runs to 13 residues. The chain's CDR3 is CAWSVSGNSEAFF. The DNA of the CDR3 is TGTGCCTGGAGCGTATCCGGGAACAGTGAAGCTTTCTTT.

V gene TRBV2 combines with J gene TRBJ2-7; D is possibly TRBD1 (6 bases). The V and J ends lost 2 bases and 6 bases respectively, with 11 bases between them. This CDR3 comprises 13 residues. Germline lookup yields CDR1 SNHLY and CDR2 FYNNEI. The CDR3 reads CASSENRDFEQYF. The CDR3 coding sequence is TGTGCCAGCAGTGAAAACAGGGATTTCGAGCAGTACTTC.

In this sample, this clone turned up a few times. This rearrangement joins TRBV9 to TRBJ2-3; 8 nucleotides line up with TRBD2. CDR3 size: 15 residues. J gave up 0 bases and V 1 base, and 1 base lay outside the gene matches. The germline V gene has CDR1 SGDLS and CDR2 YYNGEE. The CDR3, as DNA: TGTGCCAGCAGCGTATGGACTAGCAGCACAGATACGCAGTATTTT. Translation gives CASSVWTSSTDTQYF. The variable domain in full, with the rest retrieved from reference TRBV9 and TRBJ2-3, is DSGVTQTPKHLITATGQRVTLRCSPRSGDLSVYWYQQSLDQGLQFLIQYYNGEERAKGNILERFSAQQFPDLHSELNLSSLELGDSALYFCASSVWTSSTDTQYFGPGTRLTVL.